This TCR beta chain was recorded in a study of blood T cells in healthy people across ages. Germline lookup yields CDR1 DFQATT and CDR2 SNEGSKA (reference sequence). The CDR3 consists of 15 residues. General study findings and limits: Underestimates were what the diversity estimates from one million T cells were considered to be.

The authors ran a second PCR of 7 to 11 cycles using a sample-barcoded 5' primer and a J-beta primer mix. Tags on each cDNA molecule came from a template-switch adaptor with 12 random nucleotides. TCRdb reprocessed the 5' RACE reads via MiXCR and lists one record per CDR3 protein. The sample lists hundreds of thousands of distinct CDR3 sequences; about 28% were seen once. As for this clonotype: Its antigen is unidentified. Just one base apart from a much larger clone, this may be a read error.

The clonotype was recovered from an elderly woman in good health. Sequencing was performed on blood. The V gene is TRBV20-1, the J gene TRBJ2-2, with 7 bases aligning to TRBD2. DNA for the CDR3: TGCAGTGTTAGAGGGGCGGGGGCGAACACCGGGGAGCTGTTTTTT. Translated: CSVRGAGANTGELFF.